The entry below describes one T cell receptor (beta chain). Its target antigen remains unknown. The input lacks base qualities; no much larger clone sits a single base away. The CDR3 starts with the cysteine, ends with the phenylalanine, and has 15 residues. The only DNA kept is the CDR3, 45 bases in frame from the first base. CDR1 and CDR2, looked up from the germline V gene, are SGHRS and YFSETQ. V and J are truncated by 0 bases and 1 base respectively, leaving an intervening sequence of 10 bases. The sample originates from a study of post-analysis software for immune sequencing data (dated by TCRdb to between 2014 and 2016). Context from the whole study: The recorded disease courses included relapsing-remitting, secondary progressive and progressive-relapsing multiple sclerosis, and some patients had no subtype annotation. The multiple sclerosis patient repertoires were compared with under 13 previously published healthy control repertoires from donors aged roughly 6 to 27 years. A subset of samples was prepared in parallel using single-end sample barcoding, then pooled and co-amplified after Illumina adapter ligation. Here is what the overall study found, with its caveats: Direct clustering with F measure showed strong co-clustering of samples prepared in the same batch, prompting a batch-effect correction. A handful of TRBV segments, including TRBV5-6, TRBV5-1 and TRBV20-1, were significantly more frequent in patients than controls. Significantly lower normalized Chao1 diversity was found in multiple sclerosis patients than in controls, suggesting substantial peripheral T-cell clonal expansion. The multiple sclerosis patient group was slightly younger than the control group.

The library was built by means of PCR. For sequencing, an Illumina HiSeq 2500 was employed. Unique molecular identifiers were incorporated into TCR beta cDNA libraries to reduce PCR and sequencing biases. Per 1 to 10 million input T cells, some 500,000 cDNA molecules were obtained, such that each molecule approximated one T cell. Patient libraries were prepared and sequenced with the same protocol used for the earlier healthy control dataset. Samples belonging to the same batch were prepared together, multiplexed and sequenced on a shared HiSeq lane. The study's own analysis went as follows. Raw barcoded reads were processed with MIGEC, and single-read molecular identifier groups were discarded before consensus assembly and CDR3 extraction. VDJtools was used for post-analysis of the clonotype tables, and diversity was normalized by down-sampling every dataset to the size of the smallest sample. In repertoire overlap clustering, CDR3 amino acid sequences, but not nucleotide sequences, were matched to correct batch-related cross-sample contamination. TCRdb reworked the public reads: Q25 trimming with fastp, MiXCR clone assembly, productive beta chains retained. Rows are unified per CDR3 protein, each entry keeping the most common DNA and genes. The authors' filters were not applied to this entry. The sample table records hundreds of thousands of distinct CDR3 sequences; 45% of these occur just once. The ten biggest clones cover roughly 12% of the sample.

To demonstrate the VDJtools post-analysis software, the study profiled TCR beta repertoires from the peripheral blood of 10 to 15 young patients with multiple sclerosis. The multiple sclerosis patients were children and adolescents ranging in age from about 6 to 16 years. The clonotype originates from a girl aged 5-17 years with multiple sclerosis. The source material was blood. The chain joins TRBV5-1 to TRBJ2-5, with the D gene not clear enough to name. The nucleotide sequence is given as TGCGCCAGCAGCTTGGGCCCCGGGCGCCAAGAGACCCAGTACTTC. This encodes CASSLGPGRQETQYF.